The 9 T cell receptor beta chains below all came from one sample that was sequenced in a study of blood T cell repertoires in COVID-19. Sequenced by immunoSEQ multiplex PCR; TCRdb stores in-frame clones only, minus some. The repertoire holds approximately 97,000 clones, with about four fifths as singletons. Material: peripheral blood. These TCRs come from a human donor in a cohort sampled during active COVID-19.

This clone showed up just once. The chain links TRBV9 to TRBJ2-1; TRBD1 matches 7 bases. V trimming: 3 bases; J trimming: 2 bases; junction bases outside the gene matches: 5. In germline, CDR1 is SGDLS, CDR2 YYNGEE. This CDR3 is 15 amino acids long. This CDR3 reads CASSGPGTAYNEQFF. DNA of the CDR3: TGTGCCAGCAGCGGCCCAGGGACAGCCTACAATGAGCAGTTCTTC.

The V gene is TRBV18, the J gene TRBJ2-5, with D possibly being TRBD1 (5 bases). Trimming pared 1 base from V and 4 bases from J, leaving 7 bases between. There are 13 residues in the CDR3. Germline V CDR1 and CDR2: KGHSH, LQKENI. The CDR3, as DNA: TGTGCCAGCTCACCACACCAGGGAGAGACCCAGTACTTC. Amino acids: CASSPHQGETQYF.

The chain recombines TRBV18 with TRBJ2-3; 8 bases fit TRBD1. CDR3 length: 15 residues. V shed 4 bases, J shed 11 bases, and the junction held 14 bases outside the gene matches. Germline-derived CDR1 and CDR2 are KGHSH and LQKENI. CDR3 sequence: CASSLSPRGTGMQYF. The CDR3 DNA reads TGTGCCAGCTCACTCAGTCCTCGGGGGACAGGTATGCAGTATTTT.

In the case of this clone: Other nucleotide sequences in the sample specify the same CDR3. This chain links TRBV5-1 with TRBJ2-7; D might be TRBD2 (5 bases). The CDR3 covers 14 residues. V was pared by 0 bases and J by 0 bases, with 7 bases between. CDR1 SGHRS and CDR2 YFSETQ come from the germline V gene. The DNA of the CDR3 is TGCGCCAGCAGCTTGGGAGGGAGCTCCTACGAGCAGTACTTC. Protein sequence: CASSLGGSSYEQYF.

In this sample, this clone turned up many times. V usage is TRBV9 and J usage is TRBJ2-5, with TRBD1 as a possible D gene (6 bases). V shed 4 bases and J shed 5 bases, with 12 bases lying between them. CDR1 SGDLS and CDR2 YYNGEE come from the germline V gene. The CDR3 runs 13 residues. The CDR3 sequence: CASSPDRWETQYF. As DNA, the CDR3 is TGTGCCAGCAGCCCAGACAGGTGGGAGACCCAGTACTTC.

Notes on this clone: The sample holds other DNA sequences that translate to the same CDR3. This chain links TRBV7-2 with TRBJ1-5, with D unresolved. Trimming removed 5 bases at V and 6 bases at J, with 8 bases between. This CDR3 region has 12 residues. Germline V CDR1 and CDR2: SGHTA, FQGNSA. As DNA, the CDR3 is TGTGCCAGCAGCCTACCTCCTCAGCCCCAGCATTTT. This encodes CASSLPPQPQHF.

The chain combines TRBV4-3 with TRBJ1-3; D not resolved. The V gene's germline CDR1 is LGHNA and CDR2 YSLEER. Trimming pared 3 bases from V and 3 bases from J, leaving 6 bases between. The length of the CDR3 is 13 residues. DNA for the CDR3: TGCGCCAGCAGCCAGGACTATGGAAACACCATATATTTT. Its protein is CASSQDYGNTIYF.

This chain uses TRBV4-2 with TRBJ1-3; 7 bases are a match to TRBD1. This CDR3 is 15 amino acids long. In germline, CDR1 is LGHNA, CDR2 YNFKEQ. J lost 0 bases, V lost 4 bases, and 3 bases had no gene match. CDR3 nucleotide sequence: TGTGCCAGCAGCCTTCGACAGGGCTCTGGAAACACCATATATTTT. It translates to CASSLRQGSGNTIYF.

The chain is built from TRBV18 and TRBJ2-7; TRBD1 is a possible D gene (5 bases). Trimming left V 3 bases short and J 2 bases short, with 8 bases between. CDR3 size: 13 residues. Germline-derived CDR1 and CDR2 are KGHSH and LQKENI. The CDR3 sequence: CASSPLTAYEQYF. The CDR3 DNA reads TGTGCCAGCTCACCTTTGACAGCCTACGAGCAGTACTTC.